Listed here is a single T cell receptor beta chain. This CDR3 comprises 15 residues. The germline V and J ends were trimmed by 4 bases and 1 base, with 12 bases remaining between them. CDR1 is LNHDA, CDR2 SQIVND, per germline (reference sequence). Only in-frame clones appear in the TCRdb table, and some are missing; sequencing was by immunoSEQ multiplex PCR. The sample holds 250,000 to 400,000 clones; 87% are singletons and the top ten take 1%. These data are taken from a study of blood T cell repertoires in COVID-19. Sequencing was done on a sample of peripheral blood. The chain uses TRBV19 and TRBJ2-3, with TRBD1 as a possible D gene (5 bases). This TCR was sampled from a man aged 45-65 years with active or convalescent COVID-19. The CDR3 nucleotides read TGTGCCAGTAGTAAACAGGAAGACCGCACAGATACGCAGTATTTT. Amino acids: CASSKQEDRTDTQYF.